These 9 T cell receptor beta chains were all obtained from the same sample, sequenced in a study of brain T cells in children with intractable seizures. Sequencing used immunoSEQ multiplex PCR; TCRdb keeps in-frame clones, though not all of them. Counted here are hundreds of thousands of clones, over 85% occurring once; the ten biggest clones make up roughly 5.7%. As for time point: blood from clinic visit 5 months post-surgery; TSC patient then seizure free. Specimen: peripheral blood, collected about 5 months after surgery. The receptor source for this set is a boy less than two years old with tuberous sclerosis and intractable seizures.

The CDR3 spells CASGRTRPSTDTQYF. The CDR3, as DNA: TGTGCTAGTGGACGGACTCGCCCCTCCACAGATACGCAGTATTTT. This rearrangement joins TRBV12-5 to TRBJ2-3, with D possibly being TRBD2 (5 bases). The length of the CDR3 is 15 residues. Germline CDR1 is LGHNT and CDR2 is FRNRAP. The germline V and J ends were trimmed by 6 bases and 2 bases, with 15 bases remaining between them.

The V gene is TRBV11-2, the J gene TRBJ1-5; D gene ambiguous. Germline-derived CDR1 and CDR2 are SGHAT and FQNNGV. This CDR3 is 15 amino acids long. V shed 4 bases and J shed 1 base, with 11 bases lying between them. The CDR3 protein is CASSSDGLSNQPQHF. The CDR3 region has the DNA TGTGCCAGCAGCTCAGACGGATTGAGCAATCAGCCCCAGCATTTT.

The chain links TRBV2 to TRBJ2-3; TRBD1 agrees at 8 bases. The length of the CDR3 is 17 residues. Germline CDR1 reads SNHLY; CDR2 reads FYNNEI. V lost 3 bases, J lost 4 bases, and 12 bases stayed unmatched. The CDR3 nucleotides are TGTGCCAGCAGTGAGGAGAACCGGCAGGGGGCCCCAGATACGCAGTATTTT. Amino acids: CASSEENRQGAPDTQYF.

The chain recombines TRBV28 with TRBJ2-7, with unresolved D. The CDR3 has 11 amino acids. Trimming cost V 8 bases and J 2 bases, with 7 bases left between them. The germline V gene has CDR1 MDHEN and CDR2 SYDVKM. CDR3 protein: CASAVTYEQYF. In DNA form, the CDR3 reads TGTGCCAGCGCCGTTACCTACGAGCAGTACTTC.

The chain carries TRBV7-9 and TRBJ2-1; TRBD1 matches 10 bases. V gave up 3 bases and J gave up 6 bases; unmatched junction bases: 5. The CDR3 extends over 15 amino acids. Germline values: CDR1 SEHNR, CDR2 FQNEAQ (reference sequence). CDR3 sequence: CASSFGTGAGNEQFF. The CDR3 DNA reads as TGTGCCAGCAGCTTCGGGACAGGGGCTGGCAATGAGCAGTTCTTC. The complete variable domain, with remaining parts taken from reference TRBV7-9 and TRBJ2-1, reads DTGVSQNPRHKITKRGQNVTFRCDPISEHNRLYWYRQTLGQGPEFLTYFQNEAQLEKSRLLSDRFSAERPKGSFSTLEIQRTEQGDSAMYLCASSFGTGAGNEQFFGPGTRLTVL.

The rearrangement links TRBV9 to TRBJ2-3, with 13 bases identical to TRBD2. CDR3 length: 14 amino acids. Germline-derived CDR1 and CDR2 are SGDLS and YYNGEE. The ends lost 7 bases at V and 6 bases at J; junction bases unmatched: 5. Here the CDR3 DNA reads TGTGCCAGCGGAACTAGCGGGGGGGTCGATACGCAGTATTTT. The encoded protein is CASGTSGGVDTQYF.

As DNA, the CDR3 is TGTGCCAGCAGCTTGGCTCCTGAGGCCTACGAGCAGTACTTC. It yields the protein CASSLAPEAYEQYF. V is TRBV5-6 and J is TRBJ2-7; D ambiguous. This CDR3 has 14 residues. CDR1 and CDR2 (germline): SGHDT, YYEEEE. Trimming shortened V by 0 bases and J by 2 bases, and 9 bases separated the two germline ends.

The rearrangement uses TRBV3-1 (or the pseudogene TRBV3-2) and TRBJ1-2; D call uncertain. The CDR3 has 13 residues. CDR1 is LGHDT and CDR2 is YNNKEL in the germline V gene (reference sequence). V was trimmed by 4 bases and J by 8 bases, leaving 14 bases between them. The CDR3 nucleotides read TGTGCCAGCAGCCCCGTTATGTGGGAGGGCTACACCTTC. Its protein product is CASSPVMWEGYTF.

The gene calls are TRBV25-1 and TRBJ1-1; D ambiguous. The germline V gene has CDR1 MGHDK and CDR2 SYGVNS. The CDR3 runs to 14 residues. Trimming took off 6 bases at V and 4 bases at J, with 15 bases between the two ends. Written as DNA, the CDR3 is TGTGCCAGCAGGGGGAGAGGGTCGAGCACTGAAGCTTTCTTT. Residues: CASRGRGSSTEAFF.